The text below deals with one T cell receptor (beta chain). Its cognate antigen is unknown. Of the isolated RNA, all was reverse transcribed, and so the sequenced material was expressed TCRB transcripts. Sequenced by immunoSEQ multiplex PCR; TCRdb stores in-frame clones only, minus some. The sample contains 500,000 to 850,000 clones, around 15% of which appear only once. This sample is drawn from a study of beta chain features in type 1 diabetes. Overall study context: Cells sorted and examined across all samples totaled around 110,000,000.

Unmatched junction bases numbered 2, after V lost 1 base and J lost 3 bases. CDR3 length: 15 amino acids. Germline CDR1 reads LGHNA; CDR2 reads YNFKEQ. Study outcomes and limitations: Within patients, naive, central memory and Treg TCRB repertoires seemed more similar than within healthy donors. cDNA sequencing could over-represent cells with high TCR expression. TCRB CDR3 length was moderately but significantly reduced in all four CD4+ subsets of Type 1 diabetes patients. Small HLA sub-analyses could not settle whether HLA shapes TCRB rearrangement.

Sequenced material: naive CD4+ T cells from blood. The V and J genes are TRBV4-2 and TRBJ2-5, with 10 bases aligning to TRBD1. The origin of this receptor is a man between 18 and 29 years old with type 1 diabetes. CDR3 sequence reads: CASSQGGTGEETQYF. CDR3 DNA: TGTGCCAGCAGCCAAGGGGGGACAGGGGAAGAGACCCAGTACTTC.